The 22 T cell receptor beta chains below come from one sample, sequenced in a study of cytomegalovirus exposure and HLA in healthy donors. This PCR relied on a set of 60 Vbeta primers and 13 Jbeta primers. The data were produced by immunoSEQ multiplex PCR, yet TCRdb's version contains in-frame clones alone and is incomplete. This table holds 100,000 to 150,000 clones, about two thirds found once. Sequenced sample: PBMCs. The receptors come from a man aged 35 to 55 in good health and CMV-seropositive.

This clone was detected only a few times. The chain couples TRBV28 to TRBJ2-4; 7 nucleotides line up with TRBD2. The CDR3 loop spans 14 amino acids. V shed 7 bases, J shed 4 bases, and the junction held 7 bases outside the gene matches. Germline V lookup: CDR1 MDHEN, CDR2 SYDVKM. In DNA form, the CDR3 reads TGTGCCAGCATGAGTCCGGGACTAAAAAACATTCAGTACTTC. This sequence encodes CASMSPGLKNIQYF.

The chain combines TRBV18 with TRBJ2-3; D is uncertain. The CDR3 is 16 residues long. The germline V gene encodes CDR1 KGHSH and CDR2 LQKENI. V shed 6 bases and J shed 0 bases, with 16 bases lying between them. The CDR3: CASSTLPAPSTDTQYF. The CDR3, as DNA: TGTGCCAGCTCCACCCTGCCAGCGCCTAGCACAGATACGCAGTATTTT.

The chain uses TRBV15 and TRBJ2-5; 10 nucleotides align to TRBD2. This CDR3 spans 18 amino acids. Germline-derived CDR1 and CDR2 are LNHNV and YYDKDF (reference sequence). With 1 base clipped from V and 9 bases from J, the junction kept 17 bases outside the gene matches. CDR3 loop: CATSRVASGSRWGAAQYF. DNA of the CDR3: TGTGCCACCAGCAGAGTCGCTAGCGGGAGTAGGTGGGGGGCGGCCCAGTACTTC.

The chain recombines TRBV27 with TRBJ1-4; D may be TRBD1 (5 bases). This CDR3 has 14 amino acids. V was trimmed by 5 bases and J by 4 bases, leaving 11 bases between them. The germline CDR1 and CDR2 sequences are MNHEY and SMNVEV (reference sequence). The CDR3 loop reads CASSLTGRNEKLFF. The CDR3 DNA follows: TGTGCCAGCAGTCTTACAGGCCGTAATGAAAAACTGTTTTTT.

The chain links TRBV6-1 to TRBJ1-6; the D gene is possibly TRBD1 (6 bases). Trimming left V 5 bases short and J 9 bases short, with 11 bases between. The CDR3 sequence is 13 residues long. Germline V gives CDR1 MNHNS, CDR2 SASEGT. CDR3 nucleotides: TGTGCCAGCAGTACAGGGTGGAGTTCACCCCTCCACTTT. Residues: CASSTGWSSPLHF.

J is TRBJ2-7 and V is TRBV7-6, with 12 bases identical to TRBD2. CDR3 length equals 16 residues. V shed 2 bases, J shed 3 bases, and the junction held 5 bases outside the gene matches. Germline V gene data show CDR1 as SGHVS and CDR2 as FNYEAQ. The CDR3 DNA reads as TGTGCCAGCAGCTTAACCCGGACTAGCGGGAACTACGAGCAGTACTTC. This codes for CASSLTRTSGNYEQYF.

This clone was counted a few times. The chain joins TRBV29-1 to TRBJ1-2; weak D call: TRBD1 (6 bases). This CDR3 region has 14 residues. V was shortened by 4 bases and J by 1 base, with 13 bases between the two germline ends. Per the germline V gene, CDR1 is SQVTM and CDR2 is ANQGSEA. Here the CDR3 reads CSVVPGQHNYGYTF. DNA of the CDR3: TGCAGCGTTGTGCCTGGACAGCATAACTATGGCTACACCTTC.

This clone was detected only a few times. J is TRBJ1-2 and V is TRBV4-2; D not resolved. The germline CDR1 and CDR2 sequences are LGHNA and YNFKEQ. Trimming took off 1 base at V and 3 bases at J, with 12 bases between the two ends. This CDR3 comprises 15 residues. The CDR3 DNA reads TGTGCCAGCAGCCAAGCCCAAGGCCAGGACTATGGCTACACCTTC. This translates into CASSQAQGQDYGYTF.

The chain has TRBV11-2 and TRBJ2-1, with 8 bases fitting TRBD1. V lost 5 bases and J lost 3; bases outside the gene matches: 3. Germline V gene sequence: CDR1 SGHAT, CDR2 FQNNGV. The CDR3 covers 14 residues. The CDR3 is CASSPQGGYNEQFF. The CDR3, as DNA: TGTGCCAGCAGCCCACAGGGGGGCTACAATGAGCAGTTCTTC.

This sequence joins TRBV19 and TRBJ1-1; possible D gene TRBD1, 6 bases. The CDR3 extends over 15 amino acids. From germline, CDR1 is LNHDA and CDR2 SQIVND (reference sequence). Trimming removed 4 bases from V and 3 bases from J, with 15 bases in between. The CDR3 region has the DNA TGTGCCAGTAGTACCAAACAGGGAGGGTACACTGAAGCTTTCTTT. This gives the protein CASSTKQGGYTEAFF.

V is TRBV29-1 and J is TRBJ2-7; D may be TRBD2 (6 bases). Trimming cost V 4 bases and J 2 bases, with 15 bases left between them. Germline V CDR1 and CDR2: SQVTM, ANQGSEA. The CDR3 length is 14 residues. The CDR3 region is CSVVGRRAPYEQYF. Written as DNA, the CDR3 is TGCAGCGTTGTAGGTCGGAGGGCCCCCTACGAGCAGTACTTC.

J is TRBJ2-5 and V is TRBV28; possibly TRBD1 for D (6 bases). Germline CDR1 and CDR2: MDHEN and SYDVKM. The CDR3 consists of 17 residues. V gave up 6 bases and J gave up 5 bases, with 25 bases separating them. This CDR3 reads CASSPRVAGVGGETQYF. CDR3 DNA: TGTGCCAGCAGCCCCAGAGTAGCAGGGGTCGGTGGGGAGACCCAGTACTTC.

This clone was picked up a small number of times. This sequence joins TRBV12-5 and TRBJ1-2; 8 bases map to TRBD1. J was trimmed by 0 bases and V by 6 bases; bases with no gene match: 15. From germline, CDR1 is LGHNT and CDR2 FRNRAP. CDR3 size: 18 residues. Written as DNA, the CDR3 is TGTGCTAGTGGGGACATGGGGACAGGACCAAGTTCTAACTATGGCTACACCTTC. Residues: CASGDMGTGPSSNYGYTF.

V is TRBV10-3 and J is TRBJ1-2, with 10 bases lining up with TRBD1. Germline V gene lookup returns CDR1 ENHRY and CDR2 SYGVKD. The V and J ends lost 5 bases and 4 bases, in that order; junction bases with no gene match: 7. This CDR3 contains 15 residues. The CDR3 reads CAISMGQGIPYGYTF. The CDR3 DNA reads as TGTGCCATCAGTATGGGACAGGGGATTCCCTATGGCTACACCTTC.

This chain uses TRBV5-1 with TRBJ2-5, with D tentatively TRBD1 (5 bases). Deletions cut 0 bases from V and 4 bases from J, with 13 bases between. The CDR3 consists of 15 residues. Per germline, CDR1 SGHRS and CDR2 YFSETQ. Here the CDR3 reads CASSLDRFALETQYF. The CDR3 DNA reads TGCGCCAGCAGCTTGGACAGGTTCGCGCTAGAGACCCAGTACTTC.

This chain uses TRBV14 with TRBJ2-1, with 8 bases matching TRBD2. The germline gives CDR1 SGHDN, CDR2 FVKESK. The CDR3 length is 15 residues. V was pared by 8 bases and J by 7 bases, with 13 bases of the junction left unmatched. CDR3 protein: CASAHRSGSWNEQFF. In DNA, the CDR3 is TGTGCCAGCGCGCATCGAAGCGGGAGTTGGAATGAGCAGTTCTTC.

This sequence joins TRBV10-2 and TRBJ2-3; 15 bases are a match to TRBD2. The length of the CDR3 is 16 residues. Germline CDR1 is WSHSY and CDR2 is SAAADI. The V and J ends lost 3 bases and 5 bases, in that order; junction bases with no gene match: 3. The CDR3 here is CASSERTSGGGDTQYF. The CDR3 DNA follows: TGCGCCAGCAGTGAACGGACTAGCGGGGGGGGAGATACGCAGTATTTT.

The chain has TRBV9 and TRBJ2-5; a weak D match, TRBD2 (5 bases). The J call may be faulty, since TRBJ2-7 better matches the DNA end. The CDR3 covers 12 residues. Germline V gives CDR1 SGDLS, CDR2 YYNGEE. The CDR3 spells CASSLRGDEQYF. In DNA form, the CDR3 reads TGTGCCAGCAGCTTACGGGGTGACGAGCAGTACTTC.

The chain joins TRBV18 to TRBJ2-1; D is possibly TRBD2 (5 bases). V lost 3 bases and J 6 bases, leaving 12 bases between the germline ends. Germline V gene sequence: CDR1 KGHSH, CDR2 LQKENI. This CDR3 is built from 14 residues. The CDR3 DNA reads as TGTGCCAGCTCACCTTTCCGGGGAAGCAATGAGCAGTTCTTC. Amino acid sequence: CASSPFRGSNEQFF.

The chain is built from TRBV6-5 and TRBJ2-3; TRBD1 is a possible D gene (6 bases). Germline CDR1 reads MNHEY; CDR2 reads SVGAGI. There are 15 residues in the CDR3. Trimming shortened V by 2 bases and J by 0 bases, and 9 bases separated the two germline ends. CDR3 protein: CASSYGQISTDTQYF. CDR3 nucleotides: TGTGCCAGCAGTTACGGACAGATTAGCACAGATACGCAGTATTTT.

CDR3 protein: CASKRQGASYEQYF. CDR3 coding DNA: TGTGCCAGCAAGCGACAGGGAGCAAGCTACGAGCAGTACTTC. The V and J genes are TRBV14 and TRBJ2-7; 7 bases agree with TRBD1. CDR3 size: 14 residues. Trimming took 7 bases from V and 3 from J; bases not matched to a gene: 9. Germline lookup yields CDR1 SGHDN and CDR2 FVKESK.

The CDR3, as DNA: TGCGCCAGCAGCCTCCGGACTAGCGGGAGTGGAGAGCAGTTCTTC. Protein product: CASSLRTSGSGEQFF. The rearrangement uses TRBV5-1 and TRBJ2-1; 13 bases line up with TRBD2. Per the germline V gene, CDR1 is SGHRS and CDR2 is YFSETQ. This CDR3 comprises 15 residues. V shed 4 bases, J shed 10 bases, and the junction held 8 bases outside the gene matches.